Below are 22 T cell receptor beta chains sequenced from a single sample in a study of immune evolution from preneoplasia to lung adenocarcinoma. Some clones are missing from TCRdb's copy, which holds only in-frame ones; the method was immunoSEQ multiplex PCR. The sample yields over a thousand clones, around a fifth seen once. The specimen was FFPE invasive lung adenocarcinoma tissue. All receptors derive from a person over 45 with lung adenocarcinoma.

This clone has only a few counts. The chain uses TRBV19 and TRBJ1-2; 7 bases map to TRBD1. Germline lookup yields CDR1 LNHDA and CDR2 SQIVND (reference sequence). The CDR3 contains 14 residues. Unmatched junction bases numbered 10, after V lost 4 bases and J lost 8 bases. The CDR3 loop is CASSTRDREGGYTF. In DNA, the CDR3 is TGTGCCAGTAGTACACGAGACAGGGAAGGAGGCTACACCTTC.

In this sample, this clone turned up a few times. This chain joins TRBV7-8 and TRBJ1-5; D possibly corresponds to TRBD1 (6 bases). CDR1 is SGHVS and CDR2 is FQNEAQ in the germline V gene. There are 13 residues in the CDR3. V was clipped by 9 bases and J by 7 bases, with 16 bases between them. The CDR3 nucleotides are TGTGCCAGTGAGAGTGGGGGCGGCCAGCCCCAGCATTTT. Its protein product is CASESGGGQPQHF.

This clone came up a few times. This chain uses TRBV4-1 with TRBJ1-4; TRBD1 aligns across 7 bases. Germline V gene sequence: CDR1 MGHRA, CDR2 YSYEKL. The CDR3 is 15 amino acids. V lost 5 bases to trimming and J lost 5 bases; unmatched junction nucleotides: 8. The DNA of the CDR3 is TGCGCCAGCAGCACCGGACAGGCCCTCAATGAAAAACTGTTTTTT. It codes for CASSTGQALNEKLFF.

This clone has a single count. The chain joins TRBV5-8 to TRBJ1-5; D gene ambiguous. The V and J ends lost 6 bases and 3 bases respectively, with 13 bases between them. The V gene's germline CDR1 is SGHTS and CDR2 YDEGEE. This CDR3 region has 14 residues. The CDR3 is CASMMRISNQPQHF. The CDR3 nucleotides read TGTGCCAGCATGATGAGGATATCCAATCAGCCCCAGCATTTT.

A few counts support this clone. The V and J genes are TRBV21-1 and TRBJ1-5; TRBD1, the D gene given by the table, was not confirmed from the DNA. TRBV21-1 is a pseudogene. The CDR3 has 15 residues. CDR3 in amino acids: CASSTGTGSNQPQHF. CDR3 nucleotide sequence: TGTGCCAGCAGCACAGGGACAGGCAGCAATCAGCCCCAGCATTTT.

The chain combines TRBV7-9 with TRBJ2-7, with TRBD2 matching 12 bases. Trimming at V came to 5 bases and at J to 3 bases, leaving 5 bases not matched to a gene. This CDR3 has 15 residues. The germline V gene encodes CDR1 SEHNR and CDR2 FQNEAQ (reference sequence). The CDR3 region has the DNA TGTGCCAGCAGCACTAGCGGGAGGACTCGCTACGAGCAGTACTTC. Protein sequence: CASSTSGRTRYEQYF.

The chain uses TRBV15 and TRBJ2-3, with a possible D match to TRBD2 (5 bases). The CDR3 sequence is 15 residues long. V was clipped by 5 bases and J by 5 bases, with 17 bases between them. Germline CDR1 LNHNV, CDR2 YYDKDF (reference sequence). Written as DNA, the CDR3 is TGTGCCACCAGCGAAACAGATGCGGGTGTAGATACGCAGTATTTT. It codes for CATSETDAGVDTQYF.

The chain employs TRBV19 and TRBJ2-1, with D perhaps TRBD1 (5 bases). The germline V gene encodes CDR1 LNHDA and CDR2 SQIVND (reference sequence). This CDR3 is 9 amino acids long. Trimming took 10 bases from V and 11 from J, leaving 9 bases between them. Here the CDR3 reads CAKGRQQFF. CDR3 sequence (DNA): TGTGCCAAGGGGCGTCAGCAGTTCTTC. Full variable domain (rest looked up from reference TRBV19 and TRBJ2-1): DGGITQSPKYLFRKEGQNVTLSCEQNLNHDAMYWYRQDPGQGLRLIYYSQIVNDFQKGDIAEGYSVSREKKESFPLTVTSAQKNPTAFYLCAKGRQQFFGPGTRLTVL.

This chain joins TRBV9 and TRBJ2-3; TRBD1 is a possible D gene (5 bases). Germline CDR1 SGDLS, CDR2 YYNGEE. V was shortened by 4 bases and J by 6 bases, with 15 bases between the two germline ends. The CDR3 totals 14 residues. The CDR3: CASSTSGKLDTQYF. CDR3 DNA: TGTGCCAGCAGCACGTCAGGGAAACTCGATACGCAGTATTTT. The full variable domain, its missing parts supplied by reference TRBV9 and TRBJ2-3, is DSGVTQTPKHLITATGQRVTLRCSPRSGDLSVYWYQQSLDQGLQFLIQYYNGEERAKGNILERFSAQQFPDLHSELNLSSLELGDSALYFCASSTSGKLDTQYFGPGTRLTVL.

Remarks on this clone: One end of the junction does not line up with germline, which may come from a read error. V and J are TRBV27 and TRBJ2-4; the D gene could be TRBD1 or TRBD2 (5 bases each). The germline gives CDR1 MNHEY, CDR2 SMNVEV (reference sequence). This CDR3 contains 14 residues. CDR3 region: CASSLSPGTGSRNF. The CDR3 bases are TGTGCCAGCAGTCTAAGTCCCGGGACGGGTTCGCGGAACTTC.

The J gene is TRBJ2-3, the V gene TRBV5-1; no reliable D call. V shed 4 bases and J shed 4 bases, with 4 bases lying between them. The CDR3 contains 11 residues. CDR1 is SGHRS and CDR2 is YFSETQ in the germline V gene. This CDR3 is CASSLADTQYF. The CDR3 region has the DNA TGCGCCAGCAGCCTAGCAGATACGCAGTATTTT.

This rearrangement joins TRBV19 to TRBJ2-5, with D perhaps TRBD2 (6 bases). This CDR3 contains 13 residues. Per germline, CDR1 LNHDA and CDR2 SQIVND (reference sequence). V lost 6 bases and J lost 3, with 11 bases in between. CDR3 coding DNA: TGTGCCAGTAGAAACGGGGGAGAAGAGACCCAGTACTTC. It codes for CASRNGGEETQYF.

The chain combines TRBV6-5 with TRBJ1-1, with a possible D match to TRBD1 (5 bases). CDR3 length equals 14 residues. Germline CDR1 is MNHEY and CDR2 is SVGAGI. Trimming took 7 bases from V and 0 from J, leaving 12 bases between them. The CDR3 bases are TGTGCCAGCATGAGGTCAGGGATGAACACTGAAGCTTTCTTT. Its translation: CASMRSGMNTEAFF.

This clone has more than one count but fewer than ten. V usage is TRBV30 and J usage is TRBJ1-1; the D gene is possibly TRBD1 (6 bases). Germline V gene lookup returns CDR1 GTSNPN and CDR2 SVGIG (reference sequence). The germline V and J ends were trimmed by 4 bases and 0 bases, with 9 bases remaining between them. This CDR3 spans 13 amino acids. CDR3 sequence (DNA): TGTGCCTGGACGGGACAACTGAACACTGAAGCTTTCTTT. It yields the protein CAWTGQLNTEAFF.

The rearrangement uses TRBV28 and TRBJ1-3, with unresolved D. Germline V gene data show CDR1 as MDHEN and CDR2 as SYDVKM. The CDR3 loop spans 17 amino acids. Trimming shortened V by 1 base and J by 0 bases, and 13 bases separated the two germline ends. Here the CDR3 reads CASSLSRTAYSGNTIYF. CDR3 DNA sequence: TGTGCCAGCAGTTTATCCAGGACGGCTTACTCTGGAAACACCATATATTTT.

V and J are TRBV6-4 and TRBJ2-3; no clear D. Germline loops: CDR1 MRHNA, CDR2 SNTAGT. Trimming left V 0 bases short and J 0 bases short, with 7 bases between. The CDR3 sequence is 15 residues long. The CDR3 DNA reads TGTGCCAGCAGTGACTCGATTGGCAGCACAGATACGCAGTATTTT. This encodes CASSDSIGSTDTQYF.

This clone turned up a few times. The chain employs TRBV30 and TRBJ1-5, with TRBD1 as a possible D gene (6 bases). Germline values: CDR1 GTSNPN, CDR2 SVGIG (reference sequence). This CDR3 spans 12 amino acids. Trimming shortened V by 6 bases and J by 6 bases, and 12 bases separated the two germline ends. CDR3 residues: CACSTGFQPQHF. DNA of the CDR3: TGTGCCTGCAGTACAGGGTTTCAGCCCCAGCATTTT.

CDR3 in amino acids: CASSRDFEKLFF. The DNA of the CDR3 is TGTGCCAGCAGTCGGGACTTTGAAAAACTGTTTTTT. This sequence joins TRBV2 and TRBJ1-4; TRBD1 is a possible D gene (5 bases). The V end was cut by 5 bases, the J end by 7 bases, with 8 bases between. CDR3 length: 12 residues. CDR1 SNHLY and CDR2 FYNNEI come from the germline V gene.

J is TRBJ1-5 and V is TRBV5-6, with a tentative D call TRBD1 (5 bases). Per the germline V gene, CDR1 is SGHDT and CDR2 is YYEEEE. The CDR3 sequence is 14 residues long. The germline V and J ends were trimmed by 0 bases and 3 bases, with 7 bases remaining between them. The CDR3 sequence: CASSLGGINQPQHF. The CDR3 DNA sequence: TGTGCCAGCAGCTTGGGGGGGATCAATCAGCCCCAGCATTTT.

This clone was observed a handful of times. The chain joins TRBV7-9 to TRBJ2-7; no definite D call. Germline V gene lookup returns CDR1 SEHNR and CDR2 FQNEAQ (reference sequence). The V gene lost 1 base and the J gene lost 4 bases, with 11 bases spanning the gap. This CDR3 has 14 residues. The CDR3 DNA sequence: TGTGCCAGCAGCTTAGGTCTGGCAGGTTACGAGCAGTACTTC. Protein product: CASSLGLAGYEQYF. The whole variable domain, filled in from reference TRBV7-9 and TRBJ2-7, reads DTGVSQNPRHKITKRGQNVTFRCDPISEHNRLYWYRQTLGQGPEFLTYFQNEAQLEKSRLLSDRFSAERPKGSFSTLEIQRTEQGDSAMYLCASSLGLAGYEQYFGPGTRLTVT.

This clone showed up just a few times. The chain has TRBV6-1 and TRBJ2-3, with 12 nucleotides matching TRBD2. Unmatched junction bases numbered 2, after V lost 3 bases and J lost 4 bases. This CDR3 spans 15 amino acids. The germline CDR1 and CDR2 sequences are MNHNS and SASEGT. CDR3 sequence: CASSETSGSSDTQYF. CDR3 nucleotide sequence: TGTGCCAGCAGTGAGACTAGCGGGAGTTCAGATACGCAGTATTTT.

This clone appeared once. The J gene is TRBJ2-2, the V gene TRBV27, with D hard to call. V lost 0 bases and J lost 6, with 8 bases in between. The CDR3 has 14 amino acids. CDR1 is MNHEY, CDR2 SMNVEV, per germline (reference sequence). The CDR3 here is CASSLSYWAGELFF. CDR3 sequence (DNA): TGTGCCAGCAGTTTATCATATTGGGCCGGGGAGCTGTTTTTT.